The 28 T cell receptor beta chains below were found in one sample sequenced in a study of shared clonotypes between healthy human individuals. Libraries were prepared by immunoSEQ multiplex PCR; TCRdb keeps only in-frame clonotypes and omits some of them. The sample contains roughly 2.4 million clones, approximately 96% of which appear only once. The sample was naive CD4+ T cells sorted from blood. Described subset: CD45RA+ positively selected. The source of these receptors is a man between 18 and 29 years old in good health.

The chain is built from TRBV11-2 and TRBJ2-7; no reliable D call. The ends were cut back, 1 base at V and 3 bases at J, with 7 bases in the middle. CDR3 length: 13 residues. Germline V gene data show CDR1 as SGHAT and CDR2 as FQNNGV. The CDR3 sequence: CASSLATNYEQYF. For the CDR3, the DNA is TGTGCCAGCAGCTTAGCGACAAACTACGAGCAGTACTTC.

On this clone: The sample contains more than one DNA sequence encoding this CDR3. This rearrangement joins TRBV7-9 to TRBJ2-5; D unresolved. The germline V and J ends were trimmed by 4 bases and 3 bases, with 12 bases remaining between them. The CDR3 length is 14 residues. CDR1 is SEHNR and CDR2 is FQNEAQ in the germline V gene (reference sequence). The DNA for the CDR3 is TGTGCCAGCAGCTACCGGACGGATAAAGAGACCCAGTACTTC. It specifies CASSYRTDKETQYF.

The rearrangement joins TRBV6-1 to TRBJ2-7, with D unresolved. The CDR3 is 13 residues long. Germline values: CDR1 MNHNS, CDR2 SASEGT. V lost 1 base and J lost 3, with 7 bases in between. The CDR3 reads CASSEVRYYEQYF. CDR3 in DNA: TGTGCCAGCAGTGAAGTTAGATACTACGAGCAGTACTTC.

V is TRBV9 and J is TRBJ1-6; no reliable D call. The CDR3 totals 13 residues. CDR1 is SGDLS and CDR2 is YYNGEE in the germline V gene. V was clipped by 3 bases and J by 7 bases, with 8 bases between them. The CDR3 coding sequence is TGTGCCAGCAGCGACAGCAGAAATTCACCCCTCCACTTT. This sequence encodes CASSDSRNSPLHF.

The J gene is TRBJ2-7, the V gene TRBV5-6; 9 bases align to TRBD2. There are 17 residues in the CDR3. Per the germline V gene, CDR1 is SGHDT and CDR2 is YYEEEE. With 4 bases clipped from V and 2 bases from J, the junction kept 13 bases outside the gene matches. The CDR3 nucleotides are TGTGCCAGCAGCACTTGGTTTAGACTAGCGGAAACCTACGAGCAGTACTTC. This sequence encodes CASSTWFRLAETYEQYF.

The chain combines TRBV7-2 with TRBJ2-1; TRBD1 aligns across 7 bases. V lost 1 base and J lost 4; bases outside the gene matches: 7. The germline V gene encodes CDR1 SGHTA and CDR2 FQGNSA. CDR3 size: 16 residues. CDR3 amino acids: CASSLETGWKYNEQFF. The DNA for the CDR3 is TGTGCCAGCAGCTTAGAGACAGGGTGGAAATACAATGAGCAGTTCTTC.

This clone appeared a few times. V is TRBV6-1 and J is TRBJ1-6; tentatively, D is TRBD1 (6 bases). V lost 0 bases to trimming and J lost 7 bases, with 10 bases between them. The CDR3 runs 15 residues. Germline assignment: CDR1 MNHNS and CDR2 SASEGT. The CDR3 region is CASSEARGMNSPLHF. The CDR3 nucleotides read TGTGCCAGCAGTGAAGCGAGGGGGATGAATTCACCCCTCCACTTT.

The rearrangement uses TRBV5-4 and TRBJ1-1; 8 nucleotides match TRBD1. The V gene's germline CDR1 is SGHNT and CDR2 YYREEE (reference sequence). This CDR3 comprises 14 residues. Unmatched junction bases numbered 7, after V lost 5 bases and J lost 4 bases. The CDR3 coding sequence is TGTGCCAGCAGACCCGACAGGGGCCGCACTGAAGCTTTCTTT. Amino acid sequence: CASRPDRGRTEAFF. The full variable domain, with the rest looked up from reference TRBV5-4 and TRBJ1-1, is ETGVTQSPTHLIKTRGQQVTLRCSSQSGHNTVSWYQQALGQGPQFIFQYYREEENGRGNFPPRFSGLQFPNYSSELNVNALELDDSALYLCASRPDRGRTEAFFGQGTRLTVV.

The chain joins TRBV7-3 to TRBJ2-1; D is undetermined. CDR1 and CDR2 from the germline V gene are SGHTA and FQGTGA. This CDR3 comprises 15 residues. V gave up 3 bases and J gave up 0 bases, with 9 bases separating them. The CDR3 nucleotides read TGTGCCAGCAGCTTTGACACAAGCTCCTACAATGAGCAGTTCTTC. It translates to CASSFDTSSYNEQFF.

As for this clone: Additional DNA sequences in this sample encode the identical CDR3. J is TRBJ2-2 and V is TRBV18, with 10 bases aligning to TRBD1. V trimming: 0 bases; J trimming: 4 bases; junction bases outside the gene matches: 2. The CDR3 is made up of 16 amino acids. Germline assignment: CDR1 KGHSH and CDR2 LQKENI. CDR3 amino acids: CASSPPGQGSTGELFF. As DNA, the CDR3 is TGTGCCAGCTCACCACCGGGACAGGGGAGCACCGGGGAGCTGTTTTTT.

V usage is TRBV29-1 and J usage is TRBJ1-1; D unclear. The germline gives CDR1 SQVTM, CDR2 ANQGSEA. Trimming pared 6 bases from V and 4 bases from J, leaving 12 bases between. This CDR3 contains 12 residues. CDR3 amino acids: CSVDGGRTEAFF. DNA of the CDR3: TGCAGCGTCGACGGCGGACGCACTGAAGCTTTCTTT.

The chain combines TRBV14 with TRBJ1-2; 10 bases agree with TRBD1. CDR3 length: 15 amino acids. The J segment lost 4 bases and the V segment lost 4 bases, leaving 6 bases of the junction unmatched. Germline assignment: CDR1 SGHDN and CDR2 FVKESK. CDR3 sequence (DNA): TGTGCCAGCAGCCCCCCCTGGACAGGGGGCTATGGCTACACCTTC. It codes for CASSPPWTGGYGYTF.

A note on this clone: Other DNA sequences in this sample translate to the same CDR3. The V call is TRBV9, the J call TRBJ1-4, with D perhaps matching TRBD1 (5 bases). This CDR3 has 16 amino acids. The V gene lost 0 bases and the J gene lost 2 bases, with 11 bases spanning the gap. Germline lookup yields CDR1 SGDLS and CDR2 YYNGEE. The CDR3 coding sequence is TGTGCCAGCAGCGTAGGGGGGGGTGGCACTAATGAAAAACTGTTTTTT. It specifies CASSVGGGGTNEKLFF.

This clone was counted a single time. The chain links TRBV11-2 to TRBJ1-4; D is unresolved. Germline V gene data show CDR1 as SGHAT and CDR2 as FQNNGV. The CDR3 is 16 amino acids. V was clipped by 3 bases and J by 8 bases, with 19 bases between them. DNA of the CDR3: TGTGCCAGCAGCTTCCCCCCCAGGCCCGTAGGGGAAAAACTGTTTTTT. Its translation is CASSFPPRPVGEKLFF.

This clone appeared once. The chain couples TRBV6-1 to TRBJ1-2, with D possibly being TRBD1 (6 bases). This CDR3 has 16 residues. V shed 1 base and J shed 3 bases, with 15 bases lying between them. The germline V gene encodes CDR1 MNHNS and CDR2 SASEGT. Written as DNA, the CDR3 is TGTGCCAGCAGTGAAGGGGGGGCGGACAAGTACTATGGCTACACCTTC. Amino acids: CASSEGGADKYYGYTF.

This clone came up once. Other nucleotide sequences from this sample produce the same CDR3. The chain uses TRBV2 and TRBJ1-1; D is undetermined. Between the trimmed V and J ends, which lost 4 bases and 1 base, there was a span of 10 bases. In germline, CDR1 is SNHLY, CDR2 FYNNEI. The CDR3 totals 14 residues. The CDR3 spells CASSVEGSNTEAFF. In DNA form, the CDR3 reads TGTGCCAGCAGTGTTGAGGGCTCGAACACTGAAGCTTTCTTT.

The chain employs TRBV6-1 and TRBJ1-4, with D possibly being TRBD1 (5 bases). The germline CDR1 and CDR2 sequences are MNHNS and SASEGT. The CDR3 is made up of 15 amino acids. Trimming stripped 7 bases from V and 5 bases from J, with 17 bases between. This chain's CDR3 is CASTSRGGSNEKLFF. Written as DNA, the CDR3 is TGTGCCAGCACGTCCCGGGGCGGCTCGAATGAAAAACTGTTTTTT.

The chain uses TRBV10-3 and TRBJ2-2; D unresolved. CDR3 length equals 15 residues. CDR1 ENHRY and CDR2 SYGVKD come from the germline V gene. The V end lost 8 bases, the J end lost 1 base, and 14 bases lay between the germline ends. The CDR3 loop is CAISKGWENTGELFF. CDR3 nucleotides: TGTGCCATCTCTAAAGGGTGGGAGAACACCGGGGAGCTGTTTTTT.

The chain combines TRBV9 with TRBJ2-7; 12 bases are shared with TRBD2. CDR3 size: 16 residues. V was pared by 0 bases and J by 4 bases, with 5 bases of the junction left unmatched. Per germline, CDR1 SGDLS and CDR2 YYNGEE. CDR3 loop: CASSVDLAGGLYEQYF. Here the CDR3 DNA reads TGTGCCAGCAGCGTAGATCTAGCGGGGGGGCTTTACGAGCAGTACTTC.

CDR3 nucleotide sequence: TGTGCCAGCAGTGATCGGGGTCCTGGCTACACCTTC. Translation: CASSDRGPGYTF. V is TRBV25-1 and J is TRBJ1-2; D not certain. With 3 bases removed from V and 7 bases from J, the gap between germline ends came to 9 bases. The germline gives CDR1 MGHDK, CDR2 SYGVNS. CDR3 length: 12 residues.

The chain is built from TRBV14 and TRBJ2-7; a possible D gene is TRBD1 (6 bases). The ends were cut back, 4 bases at V and 6 bases at J, with 16 bases in the middle. CDR3 length equals 14 residues. CDR1 and CDR2 (germline): SGHDN, FVKESK. This chain's CDR3 is CASSPTTIRGEQYF. Written as DNA, the CDR3 is TGTGCCAGCAGCCCCACGACCATCAGGGGCGAGCAGTACTTC.

This rearrangement joins TRBV7-2 to TRBJ1-5, with no clear D. CDR1 and CDR2 from the germline V gene are SGHTA and FQGNSA. The length of the CDR3 is 12 residues. With 2 bases removed from V and 10 bases from J, the gap between germline ends came to 9 bases. The CDR3 protein is CASSLPPGPQHF. The CDR3, as DNA: TGTGCCAGCAGCTTACCGCCCGGCCCCCAGCATTTT. The variable domain in full, completed from reference TRBV7-2 and TRBJ1-5, reads GAGVSQSPSNKVTEKGKDVELRCDPISGHTALYWYRQSLGQGLEFLIYFQGNSAPDKSGLPSDRFSAERTGGSVSTLTIQRTQQEDSAVYLCASSLPPGPQHFGDGTRLSIL.

The chain uses TRBV5-1 and TRBJ1-6; TRBD1 matches 9 bases. CDR1 SGHRS and CDR2 YFSETQ come from the germline V gene. This CDR3 has 14 amino acids. V shed 5 bases, J shed 8 bases, and the junction held 5 bases outside the gene matches. CDR3 coding DNA: TGCGCCAGCAGAGGACAGGGGACGGATTCACCCCTCCACTTT. This translates into CASRGQGTDSPLHF.

This chain uses TRBV27 with TRBJ2-2, with unresolved D. The germline CDR1 and CDR2 sequences are MNHEY and SMNVEV (reference sequence). V was cut by 1 base and J by 6 bases, with 15 bases left in between. The CDR3 covers 16 residues. The CDR3 spells CASSLYGPYGPGELFF. CDR3 DNA sequence: TGTGCCAGCAGTTTATACGGACCCTACGGACCCGGGGAGCTGTTTTTT.

This clone occurred once. CDR3 DNA: TGTGCCAGCAGCCATTCGGACAGGGGACCCTATGGCTACACCTTC. Residues: CASSHSDRGPYGYTF. The chain joins TRBV7-9 to TRBJ1-2; TRBD1 matches 9 bases. The CDR3 has 15 residues. V shed 5 bases, J shed 4 bases, and the junction held 8 bases outside the gene matches. The V gene's germline CDR1 is SEHNR and CDR2 FQNEAQ (reference sequence).

This clone was picked up one time. The chain has TRBV30 and TRBJ1-2; D is unclear. The CDR3 covers 14 residues. V dropped 2 bases and J dropped 0 bases, with 10 bases sitting between them. The germline gives CDR1 GTSNPN, CDR2 SVGIG (reference sequence). CDR3 in amino acids: CAWSPTHTNYGYTF. The CDR3 DNA follows: TGTGCCTGGAGTCCAACTCACACTAACTATGGCTACACCTTC.

About this clone itself: At the DNA level, this CDR3 is encoded by other sequences in the same sample as well. V and J are TRBV5-4 and TRBJ1-2; D is perhaps TRBD1 (5 bases). The V end was cut by 0 bases, the J end by 4 bases, with 10 bases between. CDR3 size: 14 residues. The V gene's germline CDR1 is SGHNT and CDR2 YYREEE (reference sequence). The CDR3 is CASSLEAGTYGYTF. The CDR3 DNA reads as TGTGCCAGCAGCTTGGAAGCCGGGACCTATGGCTACACCTTC.

The chain links TRBV6-6 to TRBJ2-7, with D possibly called TRBD1 or TRBD2 (5 bases each). From germline, CDR1 is MNHNY and CDR2 SVGAGI (reference sequence). CDR3 length: 16 residues. V lost 2 bases and J lost 7, with 21 bases in between. CDR3 in DNA: TGTGCCAGCAGTTACCCGAGGGGAACGTCCCCTGAGGAGCAGTACTTC. This codes for CASSYPRGTSPEEQYF.